This record covers a single TCR beta chain. The antigen remains unidentified. The method was immunoSEQ multiplex PCR; TCRdb's version includes in-frame clones alone and lacks a portion of them. The sample includes about 41,000 clones, about 80% of them seen just once. The source of the sample is a study of T cells in localized non-small cell lung cancer. Trimming left V 0 bases short and J 0 bases short, with 15 bases between. The CDR3 runs 18 residues. Germline CDR1 is SGHVS and CDR2 is FNYEAQ. The study, taken as a whole, reports: Clonality of T cells reached its maximum in uninvolved adjacent lung, surpassing tumor. A raised T cell density in blood coincided with lengthier overall survival. Heterogeneity cannot be ruled out, as sequencing used one tumor region only.

This clonotype originated in a man aged 40 to 75 with stage II lung adenocarcinoma. Source: PBMCs, taken before any cancer treatment. This chain links TRBV7-6 with TRBJ1-3; D perhaps matches TRBD1 (6 bases). The CDR3 loop reads CASSLAVGGRNSGNTIYF. In nucleotides, the CDR3 is TGTGCCAGCAGCTTAGCAGTGGGGGGCAGGAACTCTGGAAACACCATATATTTT.